This T cell receptor beta chain appears in the sequencing data of a study of cytomegalovirus exposure and HLA in healthy donors. Study conclusions and caveats: Across all donors, roughly uniform sequencing depth was an assumption of the presence/absence analyses.

Per germline, CDR1 SGHVS and CDR2 FQNEAQ. The CDR3 loop spans 15 amino acids. Trimming took 9 bases from V and 5 from J, leaving 20 bases between them. The PCR was carried out with 60 Vbeta primers and 13 Jbeta primers. Some clones are missing from TCRdb's copy, which holds only in-frame ones; the method was immunoSEQ multiplex PCR. The specimen's table records 120,000 to 150,000 clones. A remark on this clone: Antigen unknown.

The sample consisted of PBMCs. The sequence came from a woman aged 18-30 years in good health and CMV-seronegative. The rearrangement uses TRBV7-8 and TRBJ1-5, with a weak D call TRBD1 (6 bases). The CDR3 protein is CASTKTTPGDQPQHF. The CDR3 coding sequence is TGTGCCAGTACCAAAACAACGCCAGGGGATCAGCCCCAGCATTTT.